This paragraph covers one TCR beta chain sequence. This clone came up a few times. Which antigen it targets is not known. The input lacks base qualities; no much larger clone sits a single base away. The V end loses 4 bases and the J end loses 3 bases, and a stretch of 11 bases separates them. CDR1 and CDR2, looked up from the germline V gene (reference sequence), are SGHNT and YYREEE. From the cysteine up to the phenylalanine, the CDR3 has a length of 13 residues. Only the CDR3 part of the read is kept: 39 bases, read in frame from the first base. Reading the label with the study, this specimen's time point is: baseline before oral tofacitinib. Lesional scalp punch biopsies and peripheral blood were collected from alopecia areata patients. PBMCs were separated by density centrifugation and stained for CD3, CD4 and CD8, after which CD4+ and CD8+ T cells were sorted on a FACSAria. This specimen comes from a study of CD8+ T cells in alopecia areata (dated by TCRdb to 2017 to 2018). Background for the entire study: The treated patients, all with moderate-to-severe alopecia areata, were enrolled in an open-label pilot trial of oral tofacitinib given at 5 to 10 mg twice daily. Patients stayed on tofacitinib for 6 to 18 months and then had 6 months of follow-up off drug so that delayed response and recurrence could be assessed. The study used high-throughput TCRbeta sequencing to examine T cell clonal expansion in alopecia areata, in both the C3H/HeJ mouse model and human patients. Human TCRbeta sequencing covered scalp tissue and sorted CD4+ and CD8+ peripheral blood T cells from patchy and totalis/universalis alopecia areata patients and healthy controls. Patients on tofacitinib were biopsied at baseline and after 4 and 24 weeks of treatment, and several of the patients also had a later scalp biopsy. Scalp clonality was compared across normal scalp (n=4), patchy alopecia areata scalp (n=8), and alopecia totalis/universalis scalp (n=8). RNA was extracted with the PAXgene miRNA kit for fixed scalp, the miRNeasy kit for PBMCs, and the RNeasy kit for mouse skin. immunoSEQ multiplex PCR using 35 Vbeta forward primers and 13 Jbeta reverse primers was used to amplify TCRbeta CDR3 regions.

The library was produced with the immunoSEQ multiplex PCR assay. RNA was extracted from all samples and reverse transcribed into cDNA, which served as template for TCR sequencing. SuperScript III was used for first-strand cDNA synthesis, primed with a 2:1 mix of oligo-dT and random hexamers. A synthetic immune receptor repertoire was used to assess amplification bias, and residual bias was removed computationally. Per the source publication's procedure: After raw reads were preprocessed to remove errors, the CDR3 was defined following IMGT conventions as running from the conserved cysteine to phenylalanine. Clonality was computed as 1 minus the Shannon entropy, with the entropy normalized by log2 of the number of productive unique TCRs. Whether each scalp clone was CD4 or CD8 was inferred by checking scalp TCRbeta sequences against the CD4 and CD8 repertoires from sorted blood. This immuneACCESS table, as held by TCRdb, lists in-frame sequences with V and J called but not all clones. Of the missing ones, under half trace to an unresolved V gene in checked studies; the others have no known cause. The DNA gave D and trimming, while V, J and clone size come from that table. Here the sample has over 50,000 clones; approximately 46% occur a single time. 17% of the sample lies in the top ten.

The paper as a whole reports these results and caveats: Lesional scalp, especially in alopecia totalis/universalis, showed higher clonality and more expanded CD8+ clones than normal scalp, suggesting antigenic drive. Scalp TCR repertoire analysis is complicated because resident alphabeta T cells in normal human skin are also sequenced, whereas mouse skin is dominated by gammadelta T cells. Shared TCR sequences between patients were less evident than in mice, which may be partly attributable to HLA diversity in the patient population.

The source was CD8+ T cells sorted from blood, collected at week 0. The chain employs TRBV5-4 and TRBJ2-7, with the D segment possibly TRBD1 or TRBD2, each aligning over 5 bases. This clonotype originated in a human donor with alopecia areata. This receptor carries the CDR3 CASSGTESYEQYF. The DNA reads TGTGCCAGCAGCGGGACGGAAAGCTACGAGCAGTACTTC.